The source of this T cell receptor beta chain is a study of T-cell memory formation after mild COVID-19. TCRdb reprocessed the 5' RACE reads via MiXCR and lists one record per CDR3 protein. The sample includes 160,000 or so distinct CDR3 sequences, around 30% seen only once; the top ten take approximately 12%. Germline assignment: CDR1 SGDLS and CDR2 YYNGEE. V was clipped by 2 bases and J by 6 bases; unmatched bases: 8. CDR3 length equals 14 residues. The V gene is TRBV9, the J gene TRBJ2-7, with 7 bases matching TRBD1. Sequencing was performed on PBMCs or a T cell subset sorted from them (not recorded which). The source of this sequence is an adult woman who had mild COVID-19 (a few samples of this study predate the infection). Cell type and time point are not known. The CDR3 coding sequence is TGTGCCAGCAGCGTGACAGGGACGGTTGCCGAGCAGTACTTC. Its protein is CASSVTGTVAEQYF. The whole variable domain, filled in from reference TRBV9 and TRBJ2-7, reads DSGVTQTPKHLITATGQRVTLRCSPRSGDLSVYWYQQSLDQGLQFLIQYYNGEERAKGNILERFSAQQFPDLHSELNLSSLELGDSALYFCASSVTGTVAEQYFGPGTRLTVT.